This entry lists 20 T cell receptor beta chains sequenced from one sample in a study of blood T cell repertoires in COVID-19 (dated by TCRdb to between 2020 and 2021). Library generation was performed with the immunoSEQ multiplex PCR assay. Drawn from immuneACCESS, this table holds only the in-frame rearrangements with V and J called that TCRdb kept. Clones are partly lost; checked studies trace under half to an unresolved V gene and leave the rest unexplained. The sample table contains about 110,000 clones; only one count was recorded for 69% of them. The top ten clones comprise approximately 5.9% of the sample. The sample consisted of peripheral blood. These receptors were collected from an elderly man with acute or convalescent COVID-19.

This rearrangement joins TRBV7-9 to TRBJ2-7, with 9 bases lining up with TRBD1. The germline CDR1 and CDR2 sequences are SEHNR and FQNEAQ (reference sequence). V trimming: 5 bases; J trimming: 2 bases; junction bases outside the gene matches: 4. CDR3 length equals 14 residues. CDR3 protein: CASSPGQGTYEQYF. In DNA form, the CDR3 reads TGTGCCAGCAGCCCGGGACAGGGCACCTACGAGCAGTACTTC.

The CDR3 region has the DNA TGTGCCAGCAGCCCCAGACCTTGGACAGGTGGGACTGGGGCCAACGTCCTGACTTTC. It specifies CASSPRPWTGGTGANVLTF. The chain joins TRBV7-2 to TRBJ2-6; TRBD1 agrees at 7 bases. This CDR3 has 19 amino acids. CDR1 and CDR2 (germline): SGHTA, FQGNSA. J was trimmed by 2 bases and V by 5 bases; bases with no gene match: 15.

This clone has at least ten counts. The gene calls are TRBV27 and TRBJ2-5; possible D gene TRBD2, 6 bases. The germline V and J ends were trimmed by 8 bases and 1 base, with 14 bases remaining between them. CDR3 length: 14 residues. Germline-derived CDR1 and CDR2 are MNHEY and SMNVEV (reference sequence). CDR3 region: CASGSAGFQETQYF. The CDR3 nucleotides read TGTGCCAGCGGGTCAGCGGGCTTCCAAGAGACCCAGTACTTC.

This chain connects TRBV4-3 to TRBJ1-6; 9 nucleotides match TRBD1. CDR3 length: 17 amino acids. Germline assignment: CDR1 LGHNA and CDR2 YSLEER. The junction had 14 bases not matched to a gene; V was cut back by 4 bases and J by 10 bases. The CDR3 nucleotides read TGCGCCAGCAGCCTCCAGAGCCCCGGGACAGGGAGCTCACCCCTCCACTTT. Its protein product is CASSLQSPGTGSSPLHF.

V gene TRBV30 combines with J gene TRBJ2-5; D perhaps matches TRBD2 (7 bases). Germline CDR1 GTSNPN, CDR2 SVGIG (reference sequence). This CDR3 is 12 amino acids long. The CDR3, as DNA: TGTGCTTTCGATAGGGGGGGGTTAACCCAGTACTTC. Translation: CAFDRGGLTQYF.

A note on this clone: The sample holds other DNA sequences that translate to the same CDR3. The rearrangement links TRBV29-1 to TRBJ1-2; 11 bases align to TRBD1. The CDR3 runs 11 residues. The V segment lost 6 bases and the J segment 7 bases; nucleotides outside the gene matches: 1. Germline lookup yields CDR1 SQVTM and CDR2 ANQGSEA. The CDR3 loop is CSVGTGGGYTF. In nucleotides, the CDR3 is TGCAGCGTGGGGACAGGGGGTGGCTACACCTTC.

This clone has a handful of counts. The CDR3 bases are TGTGCCAGCAGTTCCGAAGGCGGATATTCACCCCTCCACTTT. Translation: CASSSEGGYSPLHF. The J gene is TRBJ1-6, the V gene TRBV6-2 or TRBV6-3; no firm D call. The CDR3 covers 14 residues. Germline CDR1 MNHEY, CDR2 SVGEGT. The ends were cut back, 4 bases at V and 8 bases at J, with 12 bases in the middle.

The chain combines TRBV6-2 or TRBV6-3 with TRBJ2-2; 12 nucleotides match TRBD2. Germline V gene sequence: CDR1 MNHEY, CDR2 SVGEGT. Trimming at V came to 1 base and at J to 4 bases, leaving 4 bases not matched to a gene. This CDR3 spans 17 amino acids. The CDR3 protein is CASSYFLAGGGTGELFF. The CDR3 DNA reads TGTGCCAGCAGTTACTTCCTAGCGGGAGGGGGCACCGGGGAGCTGTTTTTT.

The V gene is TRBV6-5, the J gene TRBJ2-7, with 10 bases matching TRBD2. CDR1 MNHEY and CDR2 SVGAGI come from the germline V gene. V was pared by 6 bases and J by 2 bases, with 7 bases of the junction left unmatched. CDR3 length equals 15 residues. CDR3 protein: CASRLSLAGAYEQYF. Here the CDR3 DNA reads TGTGCCAGCAGACTCTCCCTAGCGGGAGCCTACGAGCAGTACTTC.

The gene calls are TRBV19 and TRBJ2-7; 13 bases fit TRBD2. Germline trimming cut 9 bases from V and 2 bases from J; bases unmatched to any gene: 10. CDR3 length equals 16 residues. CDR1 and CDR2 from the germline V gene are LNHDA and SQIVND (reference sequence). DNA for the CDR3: TGTGCCAGAGCTAGGGGGGGACTAGCGGGACCCTACGAGCAGTACTTC. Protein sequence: CARARGGLAGPYEQYF.

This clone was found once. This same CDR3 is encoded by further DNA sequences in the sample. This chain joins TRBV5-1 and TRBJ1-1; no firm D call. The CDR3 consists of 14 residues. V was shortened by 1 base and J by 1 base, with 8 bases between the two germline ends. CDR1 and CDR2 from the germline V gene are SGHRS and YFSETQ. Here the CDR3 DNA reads TGCGCCAGCAGCTTGAACGGCGGGAACACTGAAGCTTTCTTT. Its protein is CASSLNGGNTEAFF.

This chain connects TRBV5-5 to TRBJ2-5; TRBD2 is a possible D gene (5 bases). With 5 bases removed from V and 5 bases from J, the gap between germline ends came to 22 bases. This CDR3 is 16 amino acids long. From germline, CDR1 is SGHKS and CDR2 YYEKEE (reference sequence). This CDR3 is CASRSTAGQLAETQYF. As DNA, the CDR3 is TGTGCCAGCAGGAGTACCGCGGGCCAGCTCGCGGAGACCCAGTACTTC.

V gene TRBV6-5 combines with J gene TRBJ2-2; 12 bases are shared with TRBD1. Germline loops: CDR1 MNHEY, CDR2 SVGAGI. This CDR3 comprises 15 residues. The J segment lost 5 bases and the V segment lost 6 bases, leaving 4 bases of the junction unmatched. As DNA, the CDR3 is TGTGCCAGCAGACGGGGACAGGGGGCGACCGGGGAGCTGTTTTTT. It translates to CASRRGQGATGELFF.

This chain's CDR3 is CASSTGQGFYGYTF. CDR3 nucleotides: TGCGCCAGCAGCACCGGACAGGGTTTCTATGGCTACACCTTC. V is TRBV5-1 and J is TRBJ1-2; 8 nucleotides agree with TRBD1. CDR1 and CDR2 (germline): SGHRS, YFSETQ. V was clipped by 4 bases and J by 4 bases; unmatched bases: 6. The CDR3 loop spans 14 amino acids. Looking up the rest from reference TRBV5-1 and TRBJ1-2 gives the full variable domain: KAGVTQTPRYLIKTRGQQVTLSCSPISGHRSVSWYQQTPGQGLQFLFEYFSETQRNKGNFPGRFSGRQFSNSRSEMNVSTLELGDSALYLCASSTGQGFYGYTFGSGTRLTVV.

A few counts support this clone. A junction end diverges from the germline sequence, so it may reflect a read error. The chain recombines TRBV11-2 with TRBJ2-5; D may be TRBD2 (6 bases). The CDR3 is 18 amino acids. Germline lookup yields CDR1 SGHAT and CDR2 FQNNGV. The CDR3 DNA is TGTGCCAGCAGCCTAGACGGGAGCCGGTTATTTGGGCAAGAGACCCAGTACTTC. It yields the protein CASSLDGSRLFGQETQYF.

The CDR3 DNA reads as TGTGCCAGCAGTTTAATCCTCAAGGCCGGGAATGTAGAGAGCAATCAGCCCCAGCATTTT. Residues: CASSLILKAGNVESNQPQHF. This chain joins TRBV28 and TRBJ1-5; D not resolved. Germline V gene lookup returns CDR1 MDHEN and CDR2 SYDVKM. V lost 2 bases and J 1 base, leaving 24 bases between the germline ends. This CDR3 is built from 20 residues.

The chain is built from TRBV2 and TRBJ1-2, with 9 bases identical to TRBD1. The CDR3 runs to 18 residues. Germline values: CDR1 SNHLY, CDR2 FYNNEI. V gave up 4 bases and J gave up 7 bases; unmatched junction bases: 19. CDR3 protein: CASSGPVFSGQGGSGYTF. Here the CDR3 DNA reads TGTGCCAGCAGTGGGCCGGTGTTCTCGGGACAGGGCGGTTCTGGCTACACCTTC.

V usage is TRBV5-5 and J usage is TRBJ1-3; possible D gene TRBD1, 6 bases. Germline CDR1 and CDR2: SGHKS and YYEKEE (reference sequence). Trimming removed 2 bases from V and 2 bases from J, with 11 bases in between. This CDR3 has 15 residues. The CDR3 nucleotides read TGTGCCAGCAGCTTAAGGGGGTTTCCTGGAAACACCATATATTTT. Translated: CASSLRGFPGNTIYF.

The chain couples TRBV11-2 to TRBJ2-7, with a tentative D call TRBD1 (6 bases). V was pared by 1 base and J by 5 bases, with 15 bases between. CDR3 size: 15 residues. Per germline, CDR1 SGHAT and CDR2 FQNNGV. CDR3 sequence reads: CASSLAHGQFDEQYF. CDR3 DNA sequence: TGTGCCAGCAGCTTAGCTCATGGACAGTTCGACGAGCAGTACTTC.

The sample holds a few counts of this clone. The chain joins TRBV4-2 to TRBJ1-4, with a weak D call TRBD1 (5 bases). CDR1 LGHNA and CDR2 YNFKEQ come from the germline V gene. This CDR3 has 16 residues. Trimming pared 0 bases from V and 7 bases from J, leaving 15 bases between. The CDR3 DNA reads TGTGCCAGCAGCCAAGATAGGAGGGTAGGGGTTGAAAAACTGTTTTTT. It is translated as CASSQDRRVGVEKLFF.